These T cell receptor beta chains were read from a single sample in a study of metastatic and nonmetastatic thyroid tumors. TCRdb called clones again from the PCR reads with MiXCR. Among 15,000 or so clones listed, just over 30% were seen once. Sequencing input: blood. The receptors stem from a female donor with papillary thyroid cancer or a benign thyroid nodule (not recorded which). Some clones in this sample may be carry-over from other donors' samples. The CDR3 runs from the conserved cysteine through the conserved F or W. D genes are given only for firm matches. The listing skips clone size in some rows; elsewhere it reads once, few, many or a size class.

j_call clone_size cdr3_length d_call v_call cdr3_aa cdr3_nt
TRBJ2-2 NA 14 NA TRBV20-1 CSAMSGASTLELFF TGCAGTGCTATGTCCGGGGCGAGCACCTTGGAGCTGTTTTTT
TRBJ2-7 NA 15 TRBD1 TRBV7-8 CASSLLGQGLGEQYF TGTGCCAGCAGCCTCTTAGGACAGGGTTTAGGCGAGCAGTACTTC
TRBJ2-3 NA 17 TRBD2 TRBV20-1 CSALTRALAGGGDTQYF TGCAGTGCTTTAACCAGGGCGCTAGCGGGGGGCGGAGATACGCAGTATTTT
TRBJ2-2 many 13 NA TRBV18 CASSPRPGGELFF TGTGCCAGCTCACCACGGCCTGGCGGGGAGCTGTTTTTT
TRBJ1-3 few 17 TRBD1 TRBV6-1 CASSAETGIYSGNTIYF TGTGCCAGCAGCGCAGAGACAGGGATATACTCTGGAAACACCATATATTTT
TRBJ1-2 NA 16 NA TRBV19 CASSIESGRSFYGYTF TGTGCCAGTAGTATAGAGAGTGGCAGATCTTTCTATGGCTACACCTTC
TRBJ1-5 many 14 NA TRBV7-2 CASSLAGQQGAQHF TGTGCCAGCAGCTTAGCGGGGCAGCAAGGGGCCCAGCATTTT
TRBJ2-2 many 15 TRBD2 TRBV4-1 CASRVAGGNTGELFF TGCGCCAGCAGGGTGGCGGGGGGGAACACCGGGGAGCTGTTTTTT
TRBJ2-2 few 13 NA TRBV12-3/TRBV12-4 CASSSQVPGELFF TGTGCCAGCAGTTCCCAGGTCCCCGGGGAGCTGTTTTTT
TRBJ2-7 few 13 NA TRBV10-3 CAIIRDASYEQYF TGTGCCATCATCCGTGACGCATCCTACGAGCAGTACTTC
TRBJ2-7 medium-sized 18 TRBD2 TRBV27 CASSSRPSGGASSYEQYF TGTGCCAGCAGTTCCCGGCCTAGCGGGGGGGCGTCATCCTACGAGCAGTACTTC
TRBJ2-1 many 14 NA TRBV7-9 CATTPSGGYNEQFF TGTGCCACCACCCCGTCCGGGGGTTACAATGAGCAGTTCTTC
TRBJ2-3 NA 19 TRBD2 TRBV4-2 CASIPRTSVGARFTDTQYF TGTGCCAGCATCCCGAGGACTAGCGTGGGGGCCAGGTTCACAGATACGCAGTATTTT
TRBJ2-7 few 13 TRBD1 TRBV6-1 CASNDRVWYEQYF TGTGCCAGCAACGACAGGGTGTGGTACGAGCAGTACTTC
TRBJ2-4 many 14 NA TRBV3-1 CASSLVLAKNIQYF TGTGCCAGCAGCCTCGTCCTAGCCAAAAACATTCAGTACTTC